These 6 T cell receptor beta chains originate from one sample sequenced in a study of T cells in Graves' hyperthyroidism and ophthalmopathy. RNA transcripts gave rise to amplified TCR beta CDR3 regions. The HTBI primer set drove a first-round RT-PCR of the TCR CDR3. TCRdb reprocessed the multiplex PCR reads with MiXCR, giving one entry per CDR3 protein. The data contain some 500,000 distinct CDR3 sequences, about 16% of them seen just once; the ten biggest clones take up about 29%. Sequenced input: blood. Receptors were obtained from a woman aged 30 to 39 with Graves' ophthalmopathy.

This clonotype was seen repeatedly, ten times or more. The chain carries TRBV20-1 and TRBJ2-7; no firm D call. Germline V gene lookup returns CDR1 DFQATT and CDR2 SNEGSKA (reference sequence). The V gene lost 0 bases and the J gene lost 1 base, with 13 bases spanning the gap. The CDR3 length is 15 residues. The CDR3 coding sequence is TGCAGTGCTAGAGATCGAGGATCTGCGTCCTACGAGCAGTACTTC. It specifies CSARDRGSASYEQYF.

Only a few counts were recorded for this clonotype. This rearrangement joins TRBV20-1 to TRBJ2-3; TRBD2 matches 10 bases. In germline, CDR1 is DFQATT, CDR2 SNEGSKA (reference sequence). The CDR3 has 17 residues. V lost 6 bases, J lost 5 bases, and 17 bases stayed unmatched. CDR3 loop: CSAPPKGAGGPRDTQYF. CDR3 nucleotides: TGCAGTGCCCCACCGAAGGGAGCGGGAGGGCCACGAGATACGCAGTATTTT.

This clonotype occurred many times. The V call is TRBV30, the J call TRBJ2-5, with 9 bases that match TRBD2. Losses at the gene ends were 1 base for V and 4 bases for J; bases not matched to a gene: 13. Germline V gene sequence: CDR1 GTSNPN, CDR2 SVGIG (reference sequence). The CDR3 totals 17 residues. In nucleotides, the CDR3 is TGTGCCTGGAGTGGGGGAGCGGGAGGAGGTTATGGAGAGACCCAGTACTTC. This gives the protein CAWSGGAGGGYGETQYF.

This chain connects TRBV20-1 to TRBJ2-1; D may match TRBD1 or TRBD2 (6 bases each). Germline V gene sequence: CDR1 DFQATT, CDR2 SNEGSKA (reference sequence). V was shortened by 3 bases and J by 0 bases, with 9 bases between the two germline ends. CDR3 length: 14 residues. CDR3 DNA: TGCAGTGCTAGCGGGGGCTACTCCTACAATGAGCAGTTCTTC. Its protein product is CSASGGYSYNEQFF.

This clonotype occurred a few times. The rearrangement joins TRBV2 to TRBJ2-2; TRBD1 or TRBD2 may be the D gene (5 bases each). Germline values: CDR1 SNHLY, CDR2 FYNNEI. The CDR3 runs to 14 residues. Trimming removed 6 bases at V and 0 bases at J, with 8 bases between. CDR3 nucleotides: TGTGCCAGCAGGGGACCGACGAACACCGGGGAGCTGTTTTTT. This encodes CASRGPTNTGELFF.

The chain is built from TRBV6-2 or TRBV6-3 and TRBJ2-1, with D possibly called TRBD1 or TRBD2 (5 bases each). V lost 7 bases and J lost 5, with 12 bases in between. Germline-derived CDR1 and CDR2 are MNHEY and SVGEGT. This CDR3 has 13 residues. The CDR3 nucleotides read TGTGCCAGCATGGGACGGGCGGACAATGAGCAGTTCTTC. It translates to CASMGRADNEQFF.